The 5 T cell receptor beta chains in this list originate from one sample, sequenced in a study of blood T cells in healthy people across ages. A second PCR, run for about 6 to 11 cycles, used a sample-barcoded 5' primer plus a J-beta primer mix. TCRdb recomputed calls from the 5' RACE reads with MiXCR, one row per CDR3 protein. The sample carries some 1,000,000 distinct CDR3 sequences, 20% to 25% recorded once. This same sample was also part of a study on T cells of mothers and their children.

Sequencing was performed on blood. All receptors derive from a girl aged 2 to 9 in good health.

This clonotype was counted between two and nine times. This chain connects TRBV7-2 to TRBJ2-3; tentatively, D is TRBD1 (5 bases). Trimming removed 2 bases from V and 2 bases from J, with 11 bases in between. The CDR3 loop spans 15 amino acids. Germline V gene lookup returns CDR1 SGHTA and CDR2 FQGNSA. The CDR3: CASSLRRGNTDTQYF. DNA for the CDR3: TGTGCCAGCAGCTTACGTAGGGGAAACACAGATACGCAGTATTTT.

About this clonotype: Germline and junction disagree at one end, which may indicate a read error. This chain links TRBV7-9 with TRBJ2-7, with 8 bases identical to TRBD1. CDR1 and CDR2 (germline): SEHNR, FQNEAQ (reference sequence). CDR3 size: 18 residues. The CDR3 coding sequence is TGTGCCAGCAGCCGATTGGGACAGGCGGTAGGTCGCTCCCACGAGCAGTACTTC. Protein product: CASSRLGQAVGRSHEQYF.

The rearrangement uses TRBV27 and TRBJ1-1; TRBD1 is a possible D gene (6 bases). This CDR3 is 17 amino acids long. Trimming took 2 bases from V and 1 from J, leaving 17 bases between them. Germline V gene data show CDR1 as MNHEY and CDR2 as SMNVEV (reference sequence). CDR3: CASSLKGGGGENTEAFF. The CDR3 DNA follows: TGTGCCAGCAGTTTAAAAGGAGGAGGGGGAGAGAACACTGAAGCTTTCTTT.

This clonotype was counted only a few times. V usage is TRBV7-9 and J usage is TRBJ2-5; D possibly uses TRBD1 or TRBD2 (5 bases each). Germline assignment: CDR1 SEHNR and CDR2 FQNEAQ (reference sequence). This CDR3 contains 13 residues. The V gene lost 3 bases and the J gene lost 5 bases, with 10 bases spanning the gap. The CDR3 is CASSFLGAETQYF. CDR3 coding DNA: TGTGCCAGCAGCTTCCTCGGGGCCGAGACCCAGTACTTC. The whole variable domain, filled in from reference TRBV7-9 and TRBJ2-5, reads DTGVSQNPRHKITKRGQNVTFRCDPISEHNRLYWYRQTLGQGPEFLTYFQNEAQLEKSRLLSDRFSAERPKGSFSTLEIQRTEQGDSAMYLCASSFLGAETQYFGPGTRLLVL.

The chain combines TRBV7-2 with TRBJ1-5; D not resolved. This CDR3 region has 13 residues. The V and J ends lost 1 base and 7 bases respectively, with 8 bases between them. Germline values: CDR1 SGHTA, CDR2 FQGNSA. CDR3 sequence: CASSLDILQPQHF. CDR3 coding DNA: TGTGCCAGCAGCTTAGATATACTCCAGCCCCAGCATTTT. Full variable domain (outside the CDR3, taken from reference TRBV7-2 and TRBJ1-5): GAGVSQSPSNKVTEKGKDVELRCDPISGHTALYWYRQSLGQGLEFLIYFQGNSAPDKSGLPSDRFSAERTGGSVSTLTIQRTQQEDSAVYLCASSLDILQPQHFGDGTRLSIL.